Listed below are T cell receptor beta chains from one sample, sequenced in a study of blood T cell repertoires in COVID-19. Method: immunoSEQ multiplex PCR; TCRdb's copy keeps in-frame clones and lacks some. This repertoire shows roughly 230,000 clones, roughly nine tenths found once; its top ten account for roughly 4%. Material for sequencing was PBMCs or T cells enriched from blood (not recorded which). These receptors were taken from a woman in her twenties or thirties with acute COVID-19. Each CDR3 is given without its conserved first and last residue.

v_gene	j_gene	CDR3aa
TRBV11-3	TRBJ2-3	ASSSGQGSSDTQY
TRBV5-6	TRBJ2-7	ASSLGRAHEQY
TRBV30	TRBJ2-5	AYETGRQETQY
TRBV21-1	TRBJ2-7	ASSNGTGHEQY
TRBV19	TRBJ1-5	ASNPSRDRGRFQPQH
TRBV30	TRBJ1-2	AWSLEAIVEYGYT
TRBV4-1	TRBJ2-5	ASSPHLAGAQETQY
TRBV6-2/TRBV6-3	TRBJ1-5	ASSPTGGGQPQH
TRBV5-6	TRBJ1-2	ASSSELIVYYGYT
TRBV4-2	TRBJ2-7	ASSQDPWSGGADEQY
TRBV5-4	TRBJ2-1	ASSQLAGGALEQF
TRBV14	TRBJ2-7	ASSHGGNEQY
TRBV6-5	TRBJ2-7	ASRIAGLRDEQY
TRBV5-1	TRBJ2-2	ASSLVAGTGELF
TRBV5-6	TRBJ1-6	ASSLEGPHLYNSPLH
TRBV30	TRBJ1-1	AWRTGPPTTEAF
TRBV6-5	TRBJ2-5	ASSSLAGEQETQY
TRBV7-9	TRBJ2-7	ASSLVHYEQY
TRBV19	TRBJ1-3	ASSKRDSVSGNTIY
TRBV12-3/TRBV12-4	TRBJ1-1	ATPGVGTEAF
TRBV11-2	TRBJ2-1	ASSFGGASYNEQF
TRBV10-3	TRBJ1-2	AISRGNYGYT
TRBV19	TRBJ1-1	ASSIDRASTEAF
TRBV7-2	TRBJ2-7	ASSRAGFSYEQY
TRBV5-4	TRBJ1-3	ASSQDRVSFSSGNTIY
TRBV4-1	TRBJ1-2	ASSLTGVLGGGYT
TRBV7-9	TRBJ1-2	ASSTGDYGYT
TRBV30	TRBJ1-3	AWNVLVSGNTIY
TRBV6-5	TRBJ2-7	ASREGLAGGYEQY
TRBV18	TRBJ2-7	ASSPSSYEQY
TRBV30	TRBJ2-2	AWSVSDSNTGELF
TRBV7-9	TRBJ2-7	ASSFRTDIQY
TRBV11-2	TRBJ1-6	ASSDSNRQSNSPLH
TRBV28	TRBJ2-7	ASTTSGVSYEQY
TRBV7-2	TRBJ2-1	ASSFGLAGYNEQF
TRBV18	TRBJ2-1	ASSPTRFPGQRINEQF
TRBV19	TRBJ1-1	ASSPPFLHTEAF
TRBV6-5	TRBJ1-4	ASGGTGAPNEKLF
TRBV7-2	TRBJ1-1	ASSLKGITVNTEAF
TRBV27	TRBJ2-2	ASKTGTAAGELF
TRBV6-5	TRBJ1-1	ASSYGRVNTEAF
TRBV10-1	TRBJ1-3	ASSGGQSSGNTIY
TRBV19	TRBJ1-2	ASSPGQGPLLYGYT
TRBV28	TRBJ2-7	ASRSTGLKYEQY
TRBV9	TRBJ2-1	ASSVGSYSGGTSSEQF
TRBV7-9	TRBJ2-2	ASSKTTGRGPSYGTGELF
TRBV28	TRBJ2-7	ASSRTGGYHEQY
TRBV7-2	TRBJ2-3	ASSLVIGRADTQY
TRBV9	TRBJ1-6	ASSVGQGRSPLH
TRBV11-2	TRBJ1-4	ASSPDGWSNEKLF
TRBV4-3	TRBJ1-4	ASSQDSQAGKLF
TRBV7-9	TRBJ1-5	ASSLPGSGQPQH
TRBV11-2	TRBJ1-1	ATLLGGATEAF
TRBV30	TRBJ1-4	AWSEAGHNEKLF
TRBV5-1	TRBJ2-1	ASSYEQGNEQF